This T cell receptor (beta chain) was sequenced during a study of cytomegalovirus exposure and HLA in healthy donors (dated by TCRdb to 2016 to 2017). Concerning the study at large: An earlier analysis of 587 of the donors reported approximately 260 Gb of sequence data and 100 million to 120 million unique TCR beta sequences obtained from about 179 million T cells. Across approximately 420 genotyped donors of the cohort, an average of approximately 240,000 unique TCR beta nucleotide sequences per donor were sequenced, and roughly a sixth of those sequences were non-productive. The aim of the study was to test whether cataloging public T cell receptors could identify signatures of past pathogen exposure. HLA typing covered class I and class II loci at four-digit resolution. Of the approximately 400 genotyped donors, 70% to 90% were placed in the genetic ancestry cluster associated with self-reported Caucasian donors. Using immunosequencing, the study profiled T cell repertoires from roughly 650 subjects and related those repertoires to cytomegalovirus serostatus. Typing coverage differed by locus: A, B, C, DRB1 and DQB1 were typed in roughly 629-640 donors, DQA1 in 522, DPA1 in 600 to 610, and DPB1 in 472. Donor age, sex, ethnicity and CMV serostatus were compiled together with the repertoire data. All discovery cohort repertoires had been generated on a single sequencing platform. Besides the first cohort of around 700 subjects, a separate validation cohort made up of over 95 different subjects was used. A later genetic analysis took genome-wide SNP genotypes for about 65% of the 666 donors and used that subset as a discovery cohort. High-throughput TCR immunosequencing, statistical association of individual TCRs with disease status, and machine learning were combined to predict cytomegalovirus infection status. An early release covering roughly 600 HLA-typed donors comprised approximately 290 gigabases of sequencing data and some 79 million unique TCR sequences. A later analysis re-analyzed previously published TCR beta repertoires from roughly 690 donors and added high-resolution HLA genotyping to study TCR occurrence patterns. The later analysis used no new phenotypic data to find candidate immune exposures, relying instead on TCR beta sequences and their occurrence across donors. In an earlier analysis of a few hundred of the donors, high-throughput TCR beta sequencing was used to judge whether each TCR beta V gene segment behaved as functional or pseudogenic. Because of strong linkage in the cohort, roughly five DR-DQ haplotypes were treated as single units for association and clustering. The paper's findings and limits, for the study overall: In vitro tests confirmed that a few of the cytomegalovirus-associated TCR beta chains recognize cytomegalovirus antigens. In a later analysis, several top co-occurrence clusters were reported to appear linked to parvovirus B19, influenza, CMV and Epstein-Barr virus. In a later analysis, the rate of TCR association differed among HLA loci, with DRB1 alleles having the most associated TCRs and HLA-C alleles having the fewest. The only immune exposure information available for the cohort was CMV serostatus. The classifier was reported to diagnose cytomegalovirus status with high specificity and sensitivity in both the original and validation cohorts. In a later genetic analysis, a missense DCLRE1C variant was associated with V-gene and J-gene trimming of TCR beta chains, and the association was replicated in an independent cohort. While some public TCRs were present in many individuals, most TCR sequences turned up only very rarely across donors. Compared with equally common non-associated chains, HLA-associated TCR beta chains in a later analysis were more clonally expanded and had lower generation probabilities. Because HLA typing was missing for some donors at each locus, association tests included only the typed subset. The authors suggested that the approach could potentially be extended to other disease states and immunological phenotypes. The cohort was sequenced for TCR beta chains only, and without alpha or paired-chain data the features that could be detected were limited. Roughly uniform sequencing depth across donors was assumed in presence/absence analyses, although this assumption may not hold. Compared with the 666-donor mean, donors in an Asian-associated ancestry cluster had fewer N-insertions in productive TCRs, according to a later genetic analysis. Because counts were too low, seventeen rarely observed V segments, including chromosome 9 orphons, were excluded from the earlier analysis of 500 to 700 of the donors. Most CMV-associated TCR beta chains appeared to be HLA-restricted in a later analysis, and the HLA associations seemed to be driven largely by CMV exposure. A further reported finding was that TCR beta sequences accurately predicted the HLA-A and HLA-B alleles for most subjects in the first cohort. The sequencing pipeline was judged likely to have produced a cluster of highly shared sequence variants as a technical artifact. When HLA alleles, especially DR and DQ, strongly co-occurred, attributing TCR associations to individual alleles was difficult. The study listed 164 TCR beta chains as associated with cytomegalovirus. Correlated functional status among segregating V segments might reflect linkage disequilibrium, but an unknown experimental factor could not be ruled out. Some IMGT-functional V segments, including TRBV6-2 and TRBV6-3, could not be distinguished by the 87-base-pair reads and were therefore excluded. In a later analysis, 15,000 to 20,000 TCR beta sequences were associated with specific HLA alleles at a false discovery rate of 0.05. Broadly in line with IMGT annotations, most TCR beta V segments showed up in productive rearrangements about 87% or about 30% of the time in an earlier analysis of around 550 of the donors.

The cohort was made up of 500 to 800 healthy bone marrow donors. At the time of sampling, all cohort members were nominally healthy, though unrecorded immune exposures were likely present. The donor tested CMV seropositive, placing the donor among the 289 seropositive members of the cohort. A peripheral blood sample was collected from each donor, and TCR beta sequencing was performed on peripheral blood mononuclear cells. The Qiagen DNeasy Blood Extraction Kit was used to extract genomic DNA from the blood cell samples. Of note for this clone: Its antigen target is currently unknown. Per-base qualities were not stored, and no clone one base away is much larger.

Libraries came from the immunoSEQ multiplex PCR assay. A mixture of 60 forward primers for TCR Vbeta segments and 13 reverse primers for TCR Jbeta segments was used in the multiplex PCR. A multiplex PCR assay on genomic DNA amplified the CDR3 region of rearranged TCR beta genes. Amplified TCR beta libraries were sequenced as 87-base-pair reads on the Illumina HiSeq System. The published analysis was carried out like this. Across the 500 to 700 repertoires, a later analysis counted tens of millions of unique TCR beta chains, roughly 11 million of which were shared by at least two donors. Raw reads were error-corrected and collapsed into unique sequences by a nearest-neighbor algorithm in which closely related sequences were merged to remove PCR and sequencing errors. CDR3 sequences were aligned to IMGT reference sequences to assign V, D and J gene segments. For a sequence to be retained, a match of at least six nucleotides to both a V gene segment and a J gene segment was required. Rearrangements were classified as productive when the CDR3 lacked stop codons and remained in frame with V and J, and all other rearrangements were classified as non-productive. Following IMGT convention, CDR3 was defined as the stretch from the second conserved V-encoded cysteine up to the conserved J-encoded phenylalanine. The earlier analysis of about 560 of the donors excluded any sequence lacking an unambiguous match to a single V gene segment. In an earlier analysis of several hundred of the donors, V segments were called functional above 56.7% productive rearrangements and were called segregating when the between-donor standard deviation exceeded 5%. A statistical classification framework was built to diagnose cytomegalovirus status from the catalog of TCR beta chain sequences. In a later analysis, TCR nucleotide sequences were compared against IMGT/GENE-DB human TR gene sequences so that V and J genes could be assigned. In a later analysis, CDR3 sequences and most-parsimonious VDJ recombination scenarios were assigned using the TCRdist pipeline. In a later analysis, each TCR beta chain was defined by its CDR3 amino acid sequence together with its V-gene family, and reads without a unique V-gene family were excluded. To address suspected cross-contamination and a sequencing artifact, a later analysis removed around 600 highly shared, low-generation-probability nucleotide sequences. In a later analysis, a clonal expansion index was calculated for each public chain from normalized within-repertoire ranks of inferred template counts. In a later analysis, generation probabilities were computed using a VDJ recombination model fitted to out-of-frame rearrangements, and the results were checked against IGoR. In a later analysis, TCR-TCR, TCR-HLA and TCR-CMV co-occurrence was scored with hypergeometric tests, and a repertoire-size bias correction was applied to TCR pairs. In a later analysis, false discovery rates were estimated by permuting HLA or CMV assignments 20 times. In a later analysis, co-occurring TCRs were grouped using DBSCAN, with TCRdist sequence similarity added in when clustering inside HLA-allele-positive subsets. Repertoires with fewer than 30,000 or more than 120,000 public chains, plus five repertoires with anomalous nucleotide sharing, were excluded from co-occurrence clustering. As stored in TCRdb, this immuneACCESS dataset retains in-frame rearrangements with V and J assigned. A fraction of the clones does not appear; measured against another copy, unresolved V genes explain less than half of the discrepancy, and the remainder lacks a known reason. From that table come the V and J calls and clone size; the DNA was used to work out D and trimming. Within this sample are about 98,000 clones, with around 72% of them counted one time only. Around 9.9% of the sample goes to the ten largest clones.

CDR1 and CDR2, looked up from the germline V gene, are LGHNA and YNFKEQ. Spanning cysteine to phenylalanine, the CDR3 consists of 14 amino acids. Only the CDR3 DNA is retained, 42 bases long and in frame from the first base. The V end loses 4 bases and the J end loses 1 base, and a stretch of 7 bases separates them. The sample comprised PBMCs. This sequence uses TRBV4-2 and TRBJ2-2; the D gene remains uncertain. The receptor comes from a young man in good health and CMV-seropositive. The CDR3 region has the sequence CASSLGGNTGELFF. The nucleotide sequence is TGTGCCAGCAGCCTCGGTGGGAACACCGGGGAGCTGTTTTTT.